These 9 T cell receptor beta chains were all obtained from the same sample, sequenced in a study of cytomegalovirus exposure and HLA in healthy donors. PCR used 60 Vbeta primers and 13 Jbeta primers. Here immunoSEQ multiplex PCR was the method, and the copy in TCRdb shows in-frame clones only, minus some. The sample lists around 91,000 clones, 64% occurring once. The sequencing input was PBMCs. The receptor source for this set is a man in his sixties in good health and CMV-seronegative.

This clone was recorded a few times. The V gene is TRBV9, the J gene TRBJ1-2; the D is unclear. From germline, CDR1 is SGDLS and CDR2 YYNGEE. CDR3 length: 15 residues. Between the trimmed V and J ends, which lost 0 bases and 2 bases, there was a span of 11 bases. The CDR3 sequence is CASSVGHGANYGYTF. The DNA of the CDR3 is TGTGCCAGCAGCGTAGGTCACGGAGCCAACTATGGCTACACCTTC.

Only a few counts were recorded for this clone. This sequence joins TRBV7-9 and TRBJ2-2; 7 bases match TRBD1. The CDR3 is made up of 14 amino acids. CDR1 is SEHNR, CDR2 FQNEAQ, per germline (reference sequence). The ends lost 5 bases at V and 6 bases at J; junction bases unmatched: 6. The chain's CDR3 is CASSGGQVSGELFF. The DNA for the CDR3 is TGTGCCAGCAGCGGAGGACAGGTTTCCGGGGAGCTGTTTTTT.

The genes are TRBV18 and TRBJ2-3, with D tentatively TRBD2 (7 bases). This CDR3 is built from 16 residues. The V gene's germline CDR1 is KGHSH and CDR2 LQKENI. Trimming cost V 0 bases and J 3 bases, with 13 bases left between them. The CDR3 sequence is CASSPPGGGLTDTQYF. The CDR3, as DNA: TGTGCCAGCTCACCACCGGGCGGGGGCTTGACAGATACGCAGTATTTT.

The table lists this clone with a few counts. The rearrangement uses TRBV29-1 and TRBJ2-7; tentatively, D is TRBD1 (6 bases). Trimming removed 0 bases from V and 2 bases from J, with 14 bases in between. The CDR3 consists of 15 residues. Germline V CDR1 and CDR2: SQVTM, ANQGSEA. DNA of the CDR3: TGCAGCGTTGAAGAAGGTAAAGGGGACACCTACGAGCAGTACTTC. It translates to CSVEEGKGDTYEQYF.

V and J are TRBV15 and TRBJ1-1; no clear D. Germline-derived CDR1 and CDR2 are LNHNV and YYDKDF (reference sequence). With 3 bases removed from V and 11 bases from J, the gap between germline ends came to 19 bases. The CDR3 loop spans 14 amino acids. The CDR3 protein is CATSSPAGTRWAFF. The CDR3 nucleotides are TGTGCCACCAGCAGCCCCGCAGGCACCAGGTGGGCTTTCTTT. Together with reference TRBV15 and TRBJ1-1, the CDR3 gives the full variable domain: DAMVIQNPRYQVTQFGKPVTLSCSQTLNHNVMYWYQQKSSQAPKLLFHYYDKDFNNEADTPDNFQSRRPNTSFCFLDIRSPGLGDTAMYLCATSSPAGTRWAFFGQGTRLTVV.

The sample holds a few counts of this clone. This chain uses TRBV7-9 with TRBJ1-2; D call uncertain. With 5 bases removed from V and 2 bases from J, the gap between germline ends came to 12 bases. Germline V gene lookup returns CDR1 SEHNR and CDR2 FQNEAQ (reference sequence). The CDR3 runs to 14 residues. The chain's CDR3 is CASSAMAANYGYTF. CDR3 coding DNA: TGTGCCAGCAGCGCTATGGCGGCGAACTATGGCTACACCTTC.

The chain has TRBV28 and TRBJ1-5; 7 nucleotides match TRBD1. The CDR3 consists of 14 residues. The V gene end was trimmed by 5 bases and the J gene end by 1 base; junction bases not matched to a gene: 2. Germline CDR1 MDHEN, CDR2 SYDVKM. This chain's CDR3 is CASSTGVSNQPQHF. The CDR3 bases are TGTGCCAGCAGTACAGGGGTCAGCAATCAGCCCCAGCATTTT.

The V and J genes are TRBV9 and TRBJ1-2; weak D call: TRBD1 (6 bases). The CDR3 loop spans 14 amino acids. Germline assignment: CDR1 SGDLS and CDR2 YYNGEE. V lost 0 bases, J lost 7 bases, and 13 bases lay in between. In nucleotides, the CDR3 is TGTGCCAGCAGCGTAGAGGGGGTTAACGGTGGCTACACCTTC. Its protein product is CASSVEGVNGGYTF.

This clone was detected only a few times. The chain couples TRBV5-1 to TRBJ1-5; 9 bases line up with TRBD1. Trimming cost V 4 bases and J 6 bases; bases outside gene matches: 8. The CDR3 length is 15 residues. The germline CDR1 and CDR2 sequences are SGHRS and YFSETQ. CDR3 sequence: CASSPGDRVIQPQHF. DNA for the CDR3: TGCGCCAGCAGCCCCGGGGACAGGGTAATTCAGCCCCAGCATTTT.